This TCR beta chain was recovered during a study of somatic mutations in cytotoxic T cells in rheumatoid arthritis. Findings of the study overall: There were about an eighth of the roughly 65 patients in whom the largest CD8+ clone exceeded 20% of CD8+ cells.

V trimming: 0 bases; J trimming: 4 bases; junction bases outside the gene matches: 7. The CDR3 sequence is 15 residues long. Germline CDR1 SGHNT, CDR2 YYREEE (reference sequence). To note about this clone: Antigen specificity is unknown.

Generated by immunoSEQ multiplex PCR, the TCRdb table keeps only in-frame clones and is missing some. Of approximately 9,400 clones detected, 60% to 85% appear once; the ten largest clones hold roughly 23%. Sequencing used CD8+ T cells sorted from blood. This receptor was taken from a man aged 50-60 years in good health. The chain carries TRBV5-4 and TRBJ2-7; 7 bases match TRBD1. The CDR3 region is CASSLEWGQPYEQYF. The CDR3 DNA reads TGTGCCAGCAGCTTGGAGTGGGGACAGCCGTACGAGCAGTACTTC.